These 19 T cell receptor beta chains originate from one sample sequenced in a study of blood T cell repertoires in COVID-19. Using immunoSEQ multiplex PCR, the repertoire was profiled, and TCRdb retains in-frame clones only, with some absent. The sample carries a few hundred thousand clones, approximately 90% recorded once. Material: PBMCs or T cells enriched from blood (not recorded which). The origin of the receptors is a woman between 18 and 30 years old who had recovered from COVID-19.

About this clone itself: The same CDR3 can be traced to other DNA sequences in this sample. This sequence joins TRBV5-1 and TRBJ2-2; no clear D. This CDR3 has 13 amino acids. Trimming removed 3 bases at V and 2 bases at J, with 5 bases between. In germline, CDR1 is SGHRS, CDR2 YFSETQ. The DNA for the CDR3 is TGCGCCAGCAGCTCCACTAACACCGGGGAGCTGTTTTTT. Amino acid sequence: CASSSTNTGELFF.

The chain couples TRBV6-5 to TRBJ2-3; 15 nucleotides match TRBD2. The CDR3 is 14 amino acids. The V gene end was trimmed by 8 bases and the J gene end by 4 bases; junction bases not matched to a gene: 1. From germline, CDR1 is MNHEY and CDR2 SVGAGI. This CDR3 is CASGLAGGPDTQYF. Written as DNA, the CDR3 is TGTGCCAGCGGACTAGCGGGGGGGCCAGATACGCAGTATTTT.

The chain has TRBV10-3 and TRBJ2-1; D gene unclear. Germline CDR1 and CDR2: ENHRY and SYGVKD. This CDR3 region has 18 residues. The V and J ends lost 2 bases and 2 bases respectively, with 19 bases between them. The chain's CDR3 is CAISEGLPQSKTYNEQFF. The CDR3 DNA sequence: TGTGCCATCAGTGAGGGGCTACCACAGTCGAAGACCTACAATGAGCAGTTCTTC.

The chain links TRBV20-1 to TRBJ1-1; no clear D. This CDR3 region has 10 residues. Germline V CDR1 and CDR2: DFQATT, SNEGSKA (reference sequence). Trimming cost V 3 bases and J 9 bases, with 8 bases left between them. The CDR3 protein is CSARAGKAFF. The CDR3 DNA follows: TGCAGTGCTAGGGCGGGGAAAGCTTTCTTT.

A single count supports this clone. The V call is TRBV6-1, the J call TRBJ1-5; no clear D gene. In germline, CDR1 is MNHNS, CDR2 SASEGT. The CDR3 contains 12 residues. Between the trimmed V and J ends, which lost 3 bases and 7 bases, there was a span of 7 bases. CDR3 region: CASSEGGQPQHF. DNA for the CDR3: TGTGCCAGCAGTGAGGGAGGCCAGCCCCAGCATTTT.

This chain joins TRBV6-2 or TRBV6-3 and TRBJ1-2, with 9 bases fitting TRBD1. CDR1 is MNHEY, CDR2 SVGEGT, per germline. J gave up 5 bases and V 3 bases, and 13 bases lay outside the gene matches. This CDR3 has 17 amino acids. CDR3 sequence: CASSYDLNTGGRYGYTF. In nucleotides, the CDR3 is TGTGCCAGCAGTTATGACCTCAATACAGGGGGCAGGTATGGCTACACCTTC.

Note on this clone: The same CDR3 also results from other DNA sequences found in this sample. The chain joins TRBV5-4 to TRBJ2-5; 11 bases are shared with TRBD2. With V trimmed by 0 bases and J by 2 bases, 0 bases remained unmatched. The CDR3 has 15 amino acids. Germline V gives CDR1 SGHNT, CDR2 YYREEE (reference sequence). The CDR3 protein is CASSLGLAGQETQYF. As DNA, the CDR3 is TGTGCCAGCAGCTTGGGACTAGCGGGACAAGAGACCCAGTACTTC.

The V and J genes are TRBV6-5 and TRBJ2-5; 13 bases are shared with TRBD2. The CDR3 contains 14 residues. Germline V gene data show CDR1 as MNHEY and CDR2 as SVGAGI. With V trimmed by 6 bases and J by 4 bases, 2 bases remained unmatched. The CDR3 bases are TGTGCCAGCAGACTAGCGGGGGGGCCAGAGACCCAGTACTTC. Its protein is CASRLAGGPETQYF.

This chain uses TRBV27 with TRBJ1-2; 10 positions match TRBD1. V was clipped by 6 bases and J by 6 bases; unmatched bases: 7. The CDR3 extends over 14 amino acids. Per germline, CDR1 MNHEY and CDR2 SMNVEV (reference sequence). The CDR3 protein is CASRLFGQGDGYTF. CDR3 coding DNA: TGTGCCAGCAGGCTTTTTGGACAGGGGGATGGCTACACCTTC.

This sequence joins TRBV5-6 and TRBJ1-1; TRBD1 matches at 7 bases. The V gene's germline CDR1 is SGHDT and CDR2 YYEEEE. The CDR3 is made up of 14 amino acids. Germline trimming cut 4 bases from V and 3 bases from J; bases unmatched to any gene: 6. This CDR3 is CASSGLTGYTEAFF. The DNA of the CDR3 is TGTGCCAGCAGCGGCCTGACAGGGTACACTGAAGCTTTCTTT.

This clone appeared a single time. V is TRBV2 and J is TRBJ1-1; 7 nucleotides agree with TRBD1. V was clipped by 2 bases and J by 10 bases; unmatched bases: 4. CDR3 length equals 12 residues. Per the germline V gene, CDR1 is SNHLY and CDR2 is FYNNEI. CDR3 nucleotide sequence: TGTGCCAGCAGTGAATTACAGGGGAGAGCTTTCTTT. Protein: CASSELQGRAFF.

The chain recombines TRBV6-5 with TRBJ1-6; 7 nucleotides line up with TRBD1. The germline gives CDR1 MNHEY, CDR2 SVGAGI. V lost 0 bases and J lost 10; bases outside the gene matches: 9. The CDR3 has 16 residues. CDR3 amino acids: CASSYSNRQGQSPLHF. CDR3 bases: TGTGCCAGCAGTTACTCTAACCGACAGGGTCAATCACCCCTCCACTTT.

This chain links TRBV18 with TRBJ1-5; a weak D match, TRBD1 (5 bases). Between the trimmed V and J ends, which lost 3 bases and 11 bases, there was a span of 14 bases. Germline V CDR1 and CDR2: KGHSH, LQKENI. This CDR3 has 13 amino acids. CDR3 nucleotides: TGTGCCAGCTCACCCCCCTTGGGGGGAGCCCAGCATTTT. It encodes CASSPPLGGAQHF.

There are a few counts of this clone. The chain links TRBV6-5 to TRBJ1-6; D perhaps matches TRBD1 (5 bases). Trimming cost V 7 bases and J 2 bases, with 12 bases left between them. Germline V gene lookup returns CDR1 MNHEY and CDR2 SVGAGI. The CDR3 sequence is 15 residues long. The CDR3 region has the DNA TGTGCCAGCATCCCAGGGCAGCCCTATAATTCACCCCTCCACTTT. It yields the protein CASIPGQPYNSPLHF.

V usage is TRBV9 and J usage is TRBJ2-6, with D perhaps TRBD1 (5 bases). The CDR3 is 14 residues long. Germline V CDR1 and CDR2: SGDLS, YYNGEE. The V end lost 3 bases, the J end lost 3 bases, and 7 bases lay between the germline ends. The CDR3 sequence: CASSAGLGANVLTF. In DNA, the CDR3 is TGTGCCAGCAGCGCAGGGCTTGGGGCCAACGTCCTGACTTTC.

The CDR3 is CASSSAGGSYNEQFF. DNA of the CDR3: TGTGCCAGCAGCTCGGCGGGTGGCTCCTACAATGAGCAGTTCTTC. The chain employs TRBV7-2 and TRBJ2-1, with D possibly TRBD2 on 5 matching bases. This CDR3 has 15 residues. V lost 4 bases and J lost 0, with 10 bases in between. From germline, CDR1 is SGHTA and CDR2 FQGNSA. Combining the CDR3 with reference TRBV7-2 and TRBJ2-1 gives the whole variable domain GAGVSQSPSNKVTEKGKDVELRCDPISGHTALYWYRQSLGQGLEFLIYFQGNSAPDKSGLPSDRFSAERTGGSVSTLTIQRTQQEDSAVYLCASSSAGGSYNEQFFGPGTRLTVL.

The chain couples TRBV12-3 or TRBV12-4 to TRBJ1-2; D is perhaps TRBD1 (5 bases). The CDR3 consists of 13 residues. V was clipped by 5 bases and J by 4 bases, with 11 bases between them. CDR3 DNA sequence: TGTGCCAGCAGTCCCAACACAGGCTATGGCTACACCTTC. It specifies CASSPNTGYGYTF.

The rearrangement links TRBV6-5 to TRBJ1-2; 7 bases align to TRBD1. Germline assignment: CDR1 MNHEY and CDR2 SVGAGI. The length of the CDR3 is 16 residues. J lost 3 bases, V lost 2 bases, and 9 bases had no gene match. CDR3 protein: CASSYGTRDRHYGYTF. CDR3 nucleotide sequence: TGTGCCAGCAGTTACGGCACCCGGGACAGACACTATGGCTACACCTTC.

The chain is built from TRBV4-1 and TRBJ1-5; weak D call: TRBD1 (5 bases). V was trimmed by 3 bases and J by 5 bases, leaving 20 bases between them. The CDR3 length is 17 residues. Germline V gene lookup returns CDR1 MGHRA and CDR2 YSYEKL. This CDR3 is CASSQHWGEVSHQPQHF. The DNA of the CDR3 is TGCGCCAGCAGCCAGCATTGGGGGGAAGTATCCCATCAGCCCCAGCATTTT.